A single sample gave rise to the 23 T cell receptor beta chains below, sequenced in a study of blood T cell repertoires in COVID-19 (TCRdb year 2020). Receptor libraries were prepared by the immunoSEQ multiplex PCR assay. What TCRdb holds here is the immuneACCESS table cut down to in-frame rearrangements. Part of the clones is not present; checked against another copy, under half of the missing clones reflect an unresolved V gene, and the others are unexplained. Across this sample there are 300,000 to 500,000 clones, with roughly 90% seen only once. Of the sample, roughly 2% is held by the ten largest clones. Sequenced: PBMCs or T cells enriched from blood (not recorded which). Receptor source: a middle-aged woman with acute COVID-19.

This chain joins TRBV7-8 and TRBJ1-2; 7 nucleotides align to TRBD1. The CDR3 runs 15 residues. CDR1 SGHVS and CDR2 FQNEAQ come from the germline V gene. V lost 2 bases, J lost 4 bases, and 7 bases stayed unmatched. This CDR3 is CASSLSSGGIYGYTF. For the CDR3, the DNA is TGTGCCAGCAGCTTATCGTCAGGGGGAATCTATGGCTACACCTTC. The full variable domain, with the rest looked up from reference TRBV7-8 and TRBJ1-2, is GAGVSQSPRYKVAKRGQDVALRCDPISGHVSLFWYQQALGQGPEFLTYFQNEAQLDKSGLPSDRFFAERPEGSVSTLKIQRTQQEDSAVYLCASSLSSGGIYGYTFGSGTRLTVV.

V and J are TRBV5-6 and TRBJ1-1; no definite D call. V lost 4 bases, J lost 1 base, and 11 bases lay in between. Per germline, CDR1 SGHDT and CDR2 YYEEEE. The length of the CDR3 is 14 residues. The CDR3 nucleotides are TGTGCCAGCAGCGAACGGGGTTGGAACACTGAAGCTTTCTTT. Protein: CASSERGWNTEAFF.

The chain has TRBV30 and TRBJ1-1, with D unclear. Germline V CDR1 and CDR2: GTSNPN, SVGIG (reference sequence). Trimming stripped 4 bases from V and 1 base from J, with 10 bases between. This CDR3 has 13 amino acids. In nucleotides, the CDR3 is TGTGCCTGGATCCTGGCCGAGAACACTGAAGCTTTCTTT. Its protein is CAWILAENTEAFF.

This clone was seen only once. CDR3 residues: CAISGQGSSSYNEQFF. CDR3 DNA sequence: TGTGCCATCAGTGGGCAGGGCTCATCGTCCTACAATGAGCAGTTCTTC. This chain links TRBV10-3 with TRBJ2-1, with D perhaps matching TRBD1 (5 bases). From germline, CDR1 is ENHRY and CDR2 SYGVKD. Trimming cost V 4 bases and J 1 base, with 14 bases left between them. CDR3 size: 16 residues.

The genes are TRBV7-9 and TRBJ1-2; 8 nucleotides align to TRBD1. The CDR3 has 13 residues. V gave up 5 bases and J gave up 7 bases; unmatched junction bases: 6. The germline CDR1 and CDR2 sequences are SEHNR and FQNEAQ (reference sequence). The CDR3 DNA reads as TGTGCCAGCAGCCTGGACAGGGCAGGTGGCTACACCTTC. Its protein product is CASSLDRAGGYTF.

The rearrangement links TRBV2 to TRBJ2-2; D gene uncertain. Deletions cut 6 bases from V and 1 base from J, with 9 bases between. The CDR3 length is 14 residues. Germline-derived CDR1 and CDR2 are SNHLY and FYNNEI. CDR3 nucleotide sequence: TGTGCCAGCAGGCAGGAAGGGAACACCGGGGAGCTGTTTTTT. Translating gives CASRQEGNTGELFF.

The chain joins TRBV30 to TRBJ2-3; 10 nucleotides line up with TRBD2. The CDR3 loop spans 12 amino acids. Germline values: CDR1 GTSNPN, CDR2 SVGIG (reference sequence). CDR3 sequence: CSTSGVTDTQYF. The CDR3 DNA follows: TGTTCAACTAGCGGGGTCACAGATACGCAGTATTTT. Together with reference TRBV30 and TRBJ2-3, the CDR3 gives the full variable domain: SQTIHQWPATLVQPVGSPLSLECTVEGTSNPNLYWYRQAAGRGLQLLFYSVGIGQISSEVPQNLSASRPQDRQFILSSKKLLLSDSGFYLCSTSGVTDTQYFGPGTRLTVL.

The genes are TRBV5-1 and TRBJ1-1; D perhaps matches TRBD1 (6 bases). The CDR3 is made up of 15 amino acids. CDR1 is SGHRS, CDR2 YFSETQ, per germline. Between the trimmed V and J ends, which lost 5 bases and 5 bases, there was a span of 19 bases. The CDR3 is CASSPGHQERTEAFF. CDR3 nucleotide sequence: TGCGCCAGCAGTCCGGGACATCAGGAAAGGACTGAAGCTTTCTTT.

The chain has TRBV15 and TRBJ1-1; 7 positions match TRBD1. Germline assignment: CDR1 LNHNV and CDR2 YYDKDF (reference sequence). This CDR3 is 15 amino acids long. After removal of 5 bases from V and 0 bases from J, the junction contained 6 bases not matched to a gene. The CDR3 nucleotides are TGTGCCACCAGCGGGGAGGACAGGTTGAACACTGAAGCTTTCTTT. Translating it yields CATSGEDRLNTEAFF.

Only a few counts were recorded for this clone. The rearrangement uses TRBV3-1 (or the pseudogene TRBV3-2) and TRBJ2-7, with 9 bases that match TRBD1. The V gene end was trimmed by 4 bases and the J gene end by 3 bases; junction bases not matched to a gene: 10. Per germline, CDR1 LGHDT and CDR2 YNNKEL (reference sequence). The CDR3 has 16 residues. The CDR3 nucleotides read TGTGCCAGCAGCCCCTTGATAGGACAGGGGATCTACGAGCAGTACTTC. It encodes CASSPLIGQGIYEQYF.

V gene TRBV13 combines with J gene TRBJ1-1, with a weak D call TRBD1 (5 bases). V lost 5 bases to trimming and J lost 1 base, with 14 bases between them. The germline gives CDR1 PRHDT, CDR2 FYEKMQ (reference sequence). The CDR3 length is 15 residues. The CDR3 DNA is TGTGCCAGCAGCACCCAGGGAGGCCCGAACACTGAAGCTTTCTTT. This encodes CASSTQGGPNTEAFF.

The chain employs TRBV19 and TRBJ1-5, with 7 bases aligning to TRBD1. Losses at the gene ends were 1 base for V and 6 bases for J; bases not matched to a gene: 3. The V gene's germline CDR1 is LNHDA and CDR2 SQIVND (reference sequence). There are 14 residues in the CDR3. This CDR3 is CASSIVTGAQPQHF. CDR3 DNA: TGTGCCAGTAGTATAGTCACAGGGGCTCAGCCCCAGCATTTT.

CDR3 loop: CASSSRGLNEKLFF. CDR3 bases: TGTGCCAGCAGCTCCAGGGGGTTGAATGAAAAACTGTTTTTT. This sequence joins TRBV5-5 and TRBJ1-4, with 7 positions matching TRBD1. The V segment lost 3 bases and the J segment 5 bases; nucleotides outside the gene matches: 4. The CDR3 has 14 amino acids. The germline gives CDR1 SGHKS, CDR2 YYEKEE (reference sequence).

V and J are TRBV4-2 and TRBJ2-7; 7 bases map to TRBD1. Germline V gives CDR1 LGHNA, CDR2 YNFKEQ. The V gene end was trimmed by 0 bases and the J gene end by 3 bases; junction bases not matched to a gene: 5. The CDR3 contains 15 residues. The CDR3 is CASSQEATGIYEQYF. The DNA for the CDR3 is TGTGCCAGCAGCCAAGAGGCGACAGGGATCTACGAGCAGTACTTC.

V gene TRBV7-9 combines with J gene TRBJ2-3; 8 bases fit TRBD1. Germline CDR1 SEHNR, CDR2 FQNEAQ (reference sequence). The CDR3 consists of 17 residues. Germline trimming cut 5 bases from V and 2 bases from J; bases unmatched to any gene: 12. Written as DNA, the CDR3 is TGTGCCAGCAGCACCTACGGACAGGGCCCCTCCACAGATACGCAGTATTTT. As protein: CASSTYGQGPSTDTQYF.

The chain combines TRBV27 with TRBJ1-6, with D maybe TRBD1 (5 bases). The CDR3 sequence is 13 residues long. Per the germline V gene, CDR1 is MNHEY and CDR2 is SMNVEV (reference sequence). With 9 bases removed from V and 9 bases from J, the gap between germline ends came to 15 bases. The CDR3 DNA reads TGTGCCAGTTGCAGGGATGTTGGTTCACCCCTCCACTTT. Protein sequence: CASCRDVGSPLHF.

The rearrangement links TRBV30 to TRBJ1-6; D not certain. The CDR3 extends over 12 amino acids. Germline values: CDR1 GTSNPN, CDR2 SVGIG (reference sequence). Deletions cut 1 base from V and 9 bases from J, with 7 bases between. The CDR3 DNA sequence: TGTGCCTGGAGTGGTCCGGGTTCACCCCTCCACTTT. It codes for CAWSGPGSPLHF.

The V gene is TRBV5-1, the J gene TRBJ1-5; TRBD1 aligns across 7 bases. V trimming: 4 bases; J trimming: 1 base; junction bases outside the gene matches: 2. From germline, CDR1 is SGHRS and CDR2 YFSETQ. The CDR3 covers 14 residues. CDR3 amino acids: CASSPGQSNQPQHF. In DNA form, the CDR3 reads TGCGCCAGCAGCCCGGGACAGAGCAATCAGCCCCAGCATTTT.

The CDR3 spells CAWSVLGTQYF. DNA of the CDR3: TGTGCCTGGAGTGTACTTGGTACGCAGTATTTT. The rearrangement uses TRBV30 and TRBJ2-3; D uncertain. In germline, CDR1 is GTSNPN, CDR2 SVGIG (reference sequence). This CDR3 is built from 11 residues. V lost 0 bases, J lost 8 bases, and 6 bases lay in between.

The rearrangement links TRBV5-1 to TRBJ2-7; 7 bases line up with TRBD1. The CDR3 consists of 15 residues. V trimming: 0 bases; J trimming: 3 bases; junction bases outside the gene matches: 6. CDR1 and CDR2 (germline): SGHRS, YFSETQ. The CDR3 DNA reads as TGCGCCAGCAGCTTGGACTGGACAGGACGCTACGAGCAGTACTTC. Translated, it gives CASSLDWTGRYEQYF.

The gene calls are TRBV5-1 and TRBJ1-1; D is ambiguous. Trimming left V 1 base short and J 6 bases short, with 10 bases between. The CDR3 has 13 residues. Germline CDR1 reads SGHRS; CDR2 reads YFSETQ. The CDR3 DNA reads as TGCGCCAGCAGCTTGCTAGGAATAGCTGAAGCTTTCTTT. Protein sequence: CASSLLGIAEAFF.

This sequence joins TRBV29-1 and TRBJ2-2; TRBD2 might be the D (6 bases). This CDR3 has 13 amino acids. V gave up 6 bases and J gave up 6 bases, with 14 bases separating them. From germline, CDR1 is SQVTM and CDR2 ANQGSEA. CDR3 DNA sequence: TGCAGCGTGGGATCGACGGGGGCCGGGGAGCTGTTTTTT. Amino acid sequence: CSVGSTGAGELFF.

The sample holds a few counts of this clone. This chain uses TRBV19 with TRBJ2-6, with TRBD1 matching over 10 bases. V lost 5 bases and J lost 4; bases outside the gene matches: 14. CDR3 length equals 19 residues. Germline V CDR1 and CDR2: LNHDA, SQIVND (reference sequence). CDR3 sequence: CASSARGDRGISGANVLTF. CDR3 sequence (DNA): TGTGCCAGTAGTGCCAGGGGGGACAGGGGAATTTCCGGGGCCAACGTCCTGACTTTC.